The clone carrying this T cell receptor (beta chain) was picked up a small number of times. This sample is drawn from a study of regulatory T cells in long-lasting Graves disease. Time point denoted: newly diagnosed GD, antithyroid drugs for less than 3 months. After RNA was extracted from PBMCs, the TCR library was made from it. Per the germline V gene, CDR1 is MNHNS and CDR2 is SASEGT. V was shortened by 4 bases and J by 2 bases, with 12 bases between the two germline ends. The CDR3 is 15 amino acids. Construction of the TCR beta libraries employed iRepertoire HTBI primers in conjunction with Arm-PCR of CDR3 regions. In the authors' methods: Taken together, the samples had 60 to 80 TRBV and approximately 13 TRBJ segments identified. One entry per CDR3 protein results from TCRdb running MiXCR on the multiplex PCR reads. V and J calls and clone size were set by TCRdb, not the authors. The table shows 530,000 or so distinct CDR3 sequences, with 15% to 20% occurring only once.

The data were also submitted as part of a second study, on T cells in Graves' hyperthyroidism and ophthalmopathy. Turning to that study: Exclusion of a patient resulted from uncontrolled infection, other autoimmune disease, pregnancy or lactation. Diagnostic decisions used clinical symptoms, serum thyroxine and TRAb, thyroid ultrasound and orbital computed tomography. During a first-round RT-PCR of the TCR CDR3, the HTBI primer set was used.

The chain has TRBV6-1 and TRBJ1-5; D remains unclear. This receptor was identified in a man between 18 and 29 years old with Graves disease. The source was peripheral blood mononuclear cells (PBMCs), collected at new diagnosis, from a patient treated with antithyroid drugs. The DNA for the CDR3 is TGTGCCAGCAGTGCAGGTCCTCGGGGCAATCAGCCCCAGCATTTT. This sequence encodes CASSAGPRGNQPQHF.